This is a list of T cell receptor beta chains from one sample in a study of blood T cell repertoires in COVID-19. Sequencing used immunoSEQ multiplex PCR; TCRdb keeps in-frame clones, though not all of them. This table has some 78,000 clones, 90% appearing once. Specimen: peripheral blood. The receptors were gathered from an elderly woman with active or convalescent COVID-19. Both conserved end residues are part of each CDR3. The D gene is left open where the match is weak. Some rows mark clone size as missing; the rest say once, few, many or name a class of expanded clone.

v_gene: TRBV28
j_gene: TRBJ1-1
d_gene: NA
abundance: NA
CDR3nt: TGTGCCAGCAGTGCAACAGAAAACACTGAAGCTTTCTTT
CDR3aa: CASSATENTEAFF

v_gene: TRBV19
j_gene: TRBJ1-5
d_gene: NA
abundance: NA
CDR3nt: TGTGCCAGTAGTATTCGGGGTGCGAGCAATCAGCCCCAGCATTTT
CDR3aa: CASSIRGASNQPQHF

v_gene: TRBV2
j_gene: TRBJ1-1
d_gene: NA
abundance: NA
CDR3nt: TGTGCCAGCAGCCCCCTGGCCGGGGAAGCTTTCTTT
CDR3aa: CASSPLAGEAFF

v_gene: TRBV2
j_gene: TRBJ1-1
d_gene: TRBD1
abundance: few
CDR3nt: TGTGCCAGTGTGGACAGGGGGCTAAGTTTCACTGAAGCTTTCTTT
CDR3aa: CASVDRGLSFTEAFF

v_gene: TRBV5-1
j_gene: TRBJ2-7
d_gene: TRBD1
abundance: NA
CDR3nt: TGCGCCAGCAGCTTGGTAGCAGGGGGCTCCGAGCAGTACTTC
CDR3aa: CASSLVAGGSEQYF

v_gene: TRBV7-2
j_gene: TRBJ2-7
d_gene: TRBD1
abundance: NA
CDR3nt: TGTGCCAGCAGCCCCAGACAGGGATCCTACGAGCAGTACTTC
CDR3aa: CASSPRQGSYEQYF

v_gene: TRBV11-2
j_gene: TRBJ2-5
d_gene: TRBD2
abundance: NA
CDR3nt: TGTGCCAGCAGCCTAAGGACTAGCGGGATCCAAGAGACCCAGTACTTC
CDR3aa: CASSLRTSGIQETQYF

v_gene: TRBV11-3
j_gene: TRBJ2-3
d_gene: TRBD2
abundance: NA
CDR3nt: TGTGCCAGCAGTCATAAAGCGGGAGTGGGGGGGCAAGATACGCAGTATTTT
CDR3aa: CASSHKAGVGGQDTQYF

v_gene: TRBV9
j_gene: TRBJ1-2
d_gene: NA
abundance: NA
CDR3nt: TGTGCCAGCAGCGTAGGGGCAGGCAACTATGGCTACACCTTC
CDR3aa: CASSVGAGNYGYTF

v_gene: TRBV6-5
j_gene: TRBJ2-3
d_gene: TRBD2
abundance: NA
CDR3nt: TGTGCCAGCAGCTACCAAGCGGGAACGGGAGATACGCAGTATTTT
CDR3aa: CASSYQAGTGDTQYF

v_gene: TRBV20-1
j_gene: TRBJ2-5
d_gene: NA
abundance: NA
CDR3nt: TGCAGTGCTAGTCCTAGCCCTGAAGAGACCCAGTACTTC
CDR3aa: CSASPSPEETQYF

v_gene: TRBV5-6
j_gene: TRBJ1-1
d_gene: NA
abundance: NA
CDR3nt: TGTGCCAGCAGCTCCCTGGGGGGGAAAACTGAAGCTTTCTTT
CDR3aa: CASSSLGGKTEAFF

v_gene: TRBV5-1
j_gene: TRBJ1-4
d_gene: NA
abundance: NA
CDR3nt: TGCGCCAGCAGCTTGAACGACAACCGCCCCGAAAAACTGTTTTTT
CDR3aa: CASSLNDNRPEKLFF

v_gene: TRBV6-5
j_gene: TRBJ2-3
d_gene: NA
abundance: NA
CDR3nt: TGTGCCAGCAGTTGGCGACAGTCAGATACGCAGTATTTT
CDR3aa: CASSWRQSDTQYF

v_gene: TRBV19
j_gene: TRBJ1-1
d_gene: TRBD1
abundance: NA
CDR3nt: TGTGCCAGTAGGCCGGGACAGGGGGCCACTGAAGCTTTCTTT
CDR3aa: CASRPGQGATEAFF

v_gene: TRBV5-1
j_gene: TRBJ2-1
d_gene: TRBD2
abundance: NA
CDR3nt: TGCGCCAGCAGCCCTAGCGGGGACTCCTACAATGAGCAGTTCTTC
CDR3aa: CASSPSGDSYNEQFF

v_gene: TRBV28
j_gene: TRBJ1-1
d_gene: NA
abundance: once
CDR3nt: TGTGCCAGCTTGCGGGGGGGCGATAACACTGAAGCTTTCTTT
CDR3aa: CASLRGGDNTEAFF

v_gene: TRBV5-4
j_gene: TRBJ1-2
d_gene: NA
abundance: NA
CDR3nt: TGTGCCAGCAGCTTTGTGCTCAGGGAAAACTATGGCTACACCTTC
CDR3aa: CASSFVLRENYGYTF

v_gene: TRBV29-1
j_gene: TRBJ2-3
d_gene: TRBD2
abundance: NA
CDR3nt: TGCAGCGTTGATCCTAGCGGTATCACAGATACGCAGTATTTT
CDR3aa: CSVDPSGITDTQYF

v_gene: TRBV28
j_gene: TRBJ2-7
d_gene: NA
abundance: NA
CDR3nt: TGTGCCAGCAGCTCGGGACACAAGCACGAGCAGTACTTC
CDR3aa: CASSSGHKHEQYF

v_gene: TRBV7-9
j_gene: TRBJ2-1
d_gene: NA
abundance: NA
CDR3nt: TGTGCCAGCAGCTCCAACCTCGTCAGGCAGTTCTTC
CDR3aa: CASSSNLVRQFF

v_gene: TRBV7-3
j_gene: TRBJ2-5
d_gene: NA
abundance: NA
CDR3nt: TGTGCCAGCAGTTTAGGACAGTTGCCTTTCCAAGAGACCCAGTACTTC
CDR3aa: CASSLGQLPFQETQYF

v_gene: TRBV7-2
j_gene: TRBJ2-2
d_gene: NA
abundance: NA
CDR3nt: TGTGCCAGCAGCTTAAATCCGTCAGGGAAGGGAACCGGGGAGCTGTTTTTT
CDR3aa: CASSLNPSGKGTGELFF

v_gene: TRBV19
j_gene: TRBJ2-7
d_gene: TRBD1
abundance: NA
CDR3nt: TGTGCCAGTAGTGAACAGGGGCCTTACTACGAGCAGTACTTC
CDR3aa: CASSEQGPYYEQYF

v_gene: TRBV5-6
j_gene: TRBJ2-2
d_gene: TRBD1
abundance: NA
CDR3nt: TGTGCCAGCAGCTGGGGGGACAGGGAGCTTACCGGGGAGCTGTTTTTT
CDR3aa: CASSWGDRELTGELFF

v_gene: TRBV18
j_gene: TRBJ2-2
d_gene: TRBD1
abundance: NA
CDR3nt: TGTGCCAGCACTGGGGACAGGGGCAACACCGGGGAGCTGTTTTTT
CDR3aa: CASTGDRGNTGELFF

v_gene: TRBV27
j_gene: TRBJ2-1
d_gene: TRBD1
abundance: NA
CDR3nt: TGTGCCAGCAGATCACAGGGGGCCGGCTACAATGAGCAGTTCTTC
CDR3aa: CASRSQGAGYNEQFF

v_gene: TRBV6-5
j_gene: TRBJ2-7
d_gene: NA
abundance: NA
CDR3nt: TGTGCCAGCAGATCCTACTACGAGCAGTACTTC
CDR3aa: CASRSYYEQYF

v_gene: TRBV28
j_gene: TRBJ2-3
d_gene: TRBD2
abundance: NA
CDR3nt: TGTGCCAGCAGTTCCATAGCGGGAGGGACAGATACGCAGTATTTT
CDR3aa: CASSSIAGGTDTQYF

v_gene: TRBV21-1
j_gene: TRBJ1-3
d_gene: NA
abundance: once
CDR3nt: TGTGCCAGCAGCCTCACCAGGGGGGAAGCTGGAAACACCATATATTTT
CDR3aa: CASSLTRGEAGNTIYF

v_gene: TRBV10-3
j_gene: TRBJ1-5
d_gene: NA
abundance: NA
CDR3nt: TGTGCCATCAGTGAGTCGGGGGCAGGGCAGCCCCAGCATTTT
CDR3aa: CAISESGAGQPQHF

v_gene: TRBV28
j_gene: TRBJ1-1
d_gene: TRBD1
abundance: NA
CDR3nt: TGTGCCAGCAGTTTATTCCCACAGGGGGCGTTTAACACTGAAGCTTTCTTT
CDR3aa: CASSLFPQGAFNTEAFF